This TCR beta chain appears in the sequencing data of a study of T cells in Graves' hyperthyroidism and ophthalmopathy. Study overall: Upon initial diagnosis and before any treatment, peripheral blood was collected.

This clonotype has at least ten counts. What it binds is unknown. Study conclusions and caveats: Among clonotypes expanded in thyroid above 0.001, most were also found in blood.

Amplified TCR beta CDR3 regions came from RNA transcripts. HTBI primers were employed in a first-round RT-PCR of the TCR CDR3. From the multiplex PCR reads, TCRdb called clonotypes with MiXCR, one entry per CDR3 protein. The table lists roughly 350,000 distinct CDR3 sequences, roughly 15% of them singletons, with 15% to 20% in the top ten. Ophthalmopathy patients showed a Clinical Activity Score of at least 3, NOSPECS grade of at least 4 and duration under 3 months. The study excluded patients with uncontrolled infection, other autoimmune disease, pregnancy or lactation. The receptor's source is a woman aged 25-40 years with Graves' ophthalmopathy. The sequenced sample consisted of blood.

The chain's CDR3 is CATSDPNPGTGELFF. The CDR3 nucleotides read TGTGCCACCAGTGATCCGAATCCGGGCACCGGGGAGCTGTTTTTT. The chain links TRBV24-1 to TRBJ2-2; D ambiguous. The CDR3 has 15 amino acids. Per the germline V gene, CDR1 is KGHDR and CDR2 is SFDVKD. The V end lost 3 bases, the J end lost 4 bases, and 11 bases lay between the germline ends.